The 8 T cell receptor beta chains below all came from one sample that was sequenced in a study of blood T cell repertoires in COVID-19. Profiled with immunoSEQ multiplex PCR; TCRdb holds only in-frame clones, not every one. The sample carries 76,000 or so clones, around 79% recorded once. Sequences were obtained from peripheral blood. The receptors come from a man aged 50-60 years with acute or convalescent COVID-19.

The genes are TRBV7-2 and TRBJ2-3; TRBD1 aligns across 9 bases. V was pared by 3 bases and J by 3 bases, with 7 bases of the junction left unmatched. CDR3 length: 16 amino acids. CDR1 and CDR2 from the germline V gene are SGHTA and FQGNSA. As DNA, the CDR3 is TGTGCCAGCAGCTTTCGGGACAGGGCCCCAACAGATACGCAGTATTTT. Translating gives CASSFRDRAPTDTQYF.

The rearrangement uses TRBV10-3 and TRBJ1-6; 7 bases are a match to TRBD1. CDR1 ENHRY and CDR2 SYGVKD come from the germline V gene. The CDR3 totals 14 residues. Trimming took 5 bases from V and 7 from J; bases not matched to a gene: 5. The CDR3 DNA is TGTGCCATCAGTACCGGGACAGTAAATTCACCCCTCCACTTT. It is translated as CAISTGTVNSPLHF.

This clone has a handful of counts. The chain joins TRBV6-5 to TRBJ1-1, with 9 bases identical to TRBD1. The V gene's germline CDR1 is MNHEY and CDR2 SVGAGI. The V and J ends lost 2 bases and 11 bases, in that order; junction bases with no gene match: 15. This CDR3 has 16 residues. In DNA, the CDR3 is TGTGCCAGCAGTTACGGGTCCTCCGGGACAGGGATTCGGGCTTTCTTT. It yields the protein CASSYGSSGTGIRAFF.

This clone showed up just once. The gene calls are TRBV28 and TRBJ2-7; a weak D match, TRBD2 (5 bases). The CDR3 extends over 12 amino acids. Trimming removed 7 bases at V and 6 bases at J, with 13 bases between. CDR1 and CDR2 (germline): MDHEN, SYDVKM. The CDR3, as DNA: TGTGCCAGCACCCGGATTGCGGGCGAGCAGTACTTC. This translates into CASTRIAGEQYF.

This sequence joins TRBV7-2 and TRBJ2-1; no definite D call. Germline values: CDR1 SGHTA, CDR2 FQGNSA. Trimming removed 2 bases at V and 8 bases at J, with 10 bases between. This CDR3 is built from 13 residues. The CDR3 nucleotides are TGTGCCAGCAGCTTACAGCTTCGGGATGAGCAGTTCTTC. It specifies CASSLQLRDEQFF. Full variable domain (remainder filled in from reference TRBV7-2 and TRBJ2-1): GAGVSQSPSNKVTEKGKDVELRCDPISGHTALYWYRQSLGQGLEFLIYFQGNSAPDKSGLPSDRFSAERTGGSVSTLTIQRTQQEDSAVYLCASSLQLRDEQFFGPGTRLTVL.

The CDR3 is CASSFIMTRGGHNEQFF. The DNA of the CDR3 is TGTGCCAGCAGTTTTATCATGACTCGGGGGGGCCACAATGAGCAGTTCTTC. The rearrangement uses TRBV5-4 and TRBJ2-1, with 8 nucleotides matching TRBD2. This CDR3 is 17 amino acids long. Per the germline V gene, CDR1 is SGHNT and CDR2 is YYREEE (reference sequence). V lost 5 bases, J lost 5 bases, and 15 bases stayed unmatched.

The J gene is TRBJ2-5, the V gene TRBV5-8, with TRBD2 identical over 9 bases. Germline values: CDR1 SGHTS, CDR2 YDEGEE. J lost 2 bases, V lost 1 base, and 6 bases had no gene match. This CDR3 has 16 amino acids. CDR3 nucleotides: TGTGCCAGCAGCTTGATTTTGGGACTAGCACAAGAGACCCAGTACTTC. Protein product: CASSLILGLAQETQYF. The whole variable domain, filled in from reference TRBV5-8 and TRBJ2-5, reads EAGVTQSPTHLIKTRGQQATLRCSPISGHTSVYWYQQALGLGLQFLLWYDEGEERNRGNFPPRFSGRQFPNYSSELNVNALELEDSALYLCASSLILGLAQETQYFGPGTRLLVL.

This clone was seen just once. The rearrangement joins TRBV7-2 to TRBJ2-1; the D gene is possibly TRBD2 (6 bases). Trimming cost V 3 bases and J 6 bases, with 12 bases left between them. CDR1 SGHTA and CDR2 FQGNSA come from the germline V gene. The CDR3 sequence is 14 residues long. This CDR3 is CASSFTGGFNEQFF. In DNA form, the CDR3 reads TGTGCCAGCAGCTTTACCGGGGGTTTCAATGAGCAGTTCTTC.